The clone carrying this T cell receptor (beta chain) was observed at least ten times. No antigen is known for it. MiXCR, run by TCRdb on the 5' RACE reads, gives a single entry per CDR3 protein. The table has some 200,000 distinct CDR3 sequences, roughly 3% seen once. The V end lost 4 bases, the J end lost 0 bases, and 13 bases lay between the germline ends. The germline V gene encodes CDR1 LGHDT and CDR2 YNNKEL (reference sequence). The CDR3 runs 15 residues. The data were obtained in a study of T cells after yellow fever vaccination. About the study: Preparing low-cell-number fractions relied on SMART-Seq v4 Ultra Low Input.

Overall study findings and caveats: A large majority of primary-vaccination clones showed up again after the booster (about 97% CD4, 75% to 90% CD8).

V and J are TRBV3-1 and TRBJ2-7, with a possible D match to TRBD1 (6 bases). The material sequenced was CD4+ T cells sorted from PBMCs, taken 10 days after the yellow fever booster vaccination. The sequence was collected from a man aged 18 to 35 who received the YFV17D yellow fever vaccine. In DNA form, the CDR3 reads TGTGCCAGCAGCCTGGACAGAACCCTCTCCTACGAGCAGTACTTC. This sequence encodes CASSLDRTLSYEQYF.